One sample yielded the 27 T cell receptor beta chains listed below, sequenced in a study of blood T cell repertoires in COVID-19. TCRdb's table, derived via immunoSEQ multiplex PCR, lists solely in-frame clones and lacks some. Among about 200,000 clones listed, around nine tenths were seen once. Source material: peripheral blood. These receptor sequences come from a man between 18 and 35 years old with active or convalescent COVID-19.

This clone was observed a single time. J is TRBJ1-2 and V is TRBV5-1; the match to TRBD1 covers 11 bases. Germline trimming cut 3 bases from V and 8 bases from J; bases unmatched to any gene: 9. From germline, CDR1 is SGHRS and CDR2 YFSETQ. The CDR3 totals 15 residues. CDR3 coding DNA: TGCGCCAGCAGCTACGGGGACAGGGGGATCGGCGGCTACACCTTC. It translates to CASSYGDRGIGGYTF.

The chain combines TRBV6-6 with TRBJ2-3; D is ambiguous. Looked up from germline, CDR1 is MNHNY and CDR2 is SVGAGI (reference sequence). The germline V and J ends were trimmed by 6 bases and 2 bases, with 6 bases remaining between them. This CDR3 is built from 12 residues. CDR3 protein: CASSLNTDTQYF. As DNA, the CDR3 is TGTGCCAGCAGCCTAAACACAGATACGCAGTATTTT.

The CDR3 here is CASSLEGGKLFF. The CDR3 region has the DNA TGTGCCAGCAGCCTAGAGGGGGGGAAACTGTTTTTT. The V gene is TRBV7-9, the J gene TRBJ1-4; D might be TRBD1 (6 bases). V shed 5 bases and J shed 11 bases, with 12 bases lying between them. Germline V gives CDR1 SEHNR, CDR2 FQNEAQ (reference sequence). This CDR3 has 12 residues.

V usage is TRBV11-2 and J usage is TRBJ2-7; D might be TRBD2 (6 bases). Trimming cost V 6 bases and J 2 bases, with 17 bases left between them. Germline V CDR1 and CDR2: SGHAT, FQNNGV. The CDR3 spans 15 residues. The CDR3 nucleotides read TGTGCCAGCAGGGGATTGCGGGCGGGGCCCTACGAGCAGTACTTC. This encodes CASRGLRAGPYEQYF.

The V and J genes are TRBV5-6 and TRBJ1-1; a weak D match, TRBD1 (6 bases). Germline V gene sequence: CDR1 SGHDT, CDR2 YYEEEE. This CDR3 comprises 14 residues. V lost 3 bases to trimming and J lost 5 bases, with 14 bases between them. CDR3 DNA sequence: TGTGCCAGCAGCTGGGGCGACAGGTCGACTGAAGCTTTCTTT. It encodes CASSWGDRSTEAFF.

This clone was found once. The chain uses TRBV9 and TRBJ2-3; TRBD2 matches at 7 bases. Per the germline V gene, CDR1 is SGDLS and CDR2 is YYNGEE. Losses at the gene ends were 4 bases for V and 2 bases for J; bases not matched to a gene: 7. The CDR3 has 15 residues. CDR3 residues: CASSRLAEITDTQYF. The CDR3 DNA reads TGTGCCAGCAGCAGACTAGCAGAGATCACAGATACGCAGTATTTT.

The chain links TRBV7-2 to TRBJ2-7, with 11 positions matching TRBD1. CDR1 SGHTA and CDR2 FQGNSA come from the germline V gene. The CDR3 has 14 residues. V gave up 1 base and J gave up 6 bases; unmatched junction bases: 2. CDR3 region: CASSLGGTGGEQYF. CDR3 sequence (DNA): TGTGCCAGCAGCTTAGGTGGGACAGGGGGCGAGCAGTACTTC.

V is TRBV7-2 and J is TRBJ1-4; TRBD1 matches 9 bases. Germline V gene lookup returns CDR1 SGHTA and CDR2 FQGNSA. There are 15 residues in the CDR3. V lost 3 bases to trimming and J lost 8 bases; unmatched junction nucleotides: 7. CDR3 nucleotides: TGTGCCAGCAGCTTGGGACAGGGATTTGGGGAAAAACTGTTTTTT. Residues: CASSLGQGFGEKLFF.

As to this clone: A read error is possible here, since a much larger clone lies one base away. V is TRBV6-8 and J is TRBJ2-3, with 10 bases that match TRBD2. There are 14 residues in the CDR3. J lost 2 bases, V lost 5 bases, and 1 base had no gene match. Germline CDR1 reads MNHGY; CDR2 reads SAAAGT. CDR3 DNA: TGTGCCAGCAGTAGCGGGGGGGCCACAGATACGCAGTATTTT. Translating gives CASSSGGATDTQYF.

The rearrangement joins TRBV4-3 to TRBJ2-6; 7 bases align to TRBD1. Germline-derived CDR1 and CDR2 are LGHNA and YSLEER. The CDR3 extends over 15 amino acids. With V trimmed by 4 bases and J by 11 bases, 11 bases remained unmatched. CDR3 sequence: CASSPERQGLDVLTF. As DNA, the CDR3 is TGCGCCAGCAGCCCAGAGAGACAGGGTTTAGACGTCCTGACTTTC.

This chain connects TRBV30 to TRBJ2-5; D perhaps matches TRBD2 (6 bases). CDR3 length: 14 residues. Germline V gives CDR1 GTSNPN, CDR2 SVGIG (reference sequence). Trimming left V 2 bases short and J 2 bases short, with 12 bases between. The CDR3 DNA sequence: TGTGCCTGGAGTATTGGGACTTCTCAAGAGACCCAGTACTTC. Encoded protein: CAWSIGTSQETQYF. Drawing the rest from reference TRBV30 and TRBJ2-5, the complete variable domain is SQTIHQWPATLVQPVGSPLSLECTVEGTSNPNLYWYRQAAGRGLQLLFYSVGIGQISSEVPQNLSASRPQDRQFILSSKKLLLSDSGFYLCAWSIGTSQETQYFGPGTRLLVL.

This clone was detected only a few times. Here the CDR3 reads CASSKIATGGYTF. In DNA, the CDR3 is TGTGCCAGCAGCAAAATCGCGACAGGCGGCTACACCTTC. The chain joins TRBV9 to TRBJ1-2, with a possible D match to TRBD1 (6 bases). The CDR3 is made up of 13 amino acids. The germline V gene encodes CDR1 SGDLS and CDR2 YYNGEE. V dropped 4 bases and J dropped 8 bases, with 15 bases sitting between them.

This chain uses TRBV19 with TRBJ1-3; 7 bases map to TRBD1. V dropped 4 bases and J dropped 0; count of bases not matched to a gene: 9. The CDR3 runs to 17 residues. The germline V gene encodes CDR1 LNHDA and CDR2 SQIVND (reference sequence). This CDR3 reads CASSRTGTANSGNTIYF. Written as DNA, the CDR3 is TGTGCCAGTAGTAGGACCGGGACAGCTAACTCTGGAAACACCATATATTTT. The entire variable domain, with the rest obtained from reference TRBV19 and TRBJ1-3, is as follows: DGGITQSPKYLFRKEGQNVTLSCEQNLNHDAMYWYRQDPGQGLRLIYYSQIVNDFQKGDIAEGYSVSREKKESFPLTVTSAQKNPTAFYLCASSRTGTANSGNTIYFGEGSWLTVV.

The V and J genes are TRBV30 and TRBJ1-4, with 9 nucleotides matching TRBD1. The germline V gene has CDR1 GTSNPN and CDR2 SVGIG (reference sequence). The CDR3 spans 17 residues. The ends lost 2 bases at V and 2 bases at J; junction bases unmatched: 9. This chain's CDR3 is CAWSSRGQGPTNEKLFF. The CDR3 bases are TGTGCCTGGAGTTCCCGGGGACAGGGTCCGACTAATGAAAAACTGTTTTTT.

Of note for this clone: Distinct nucleotide sequences in the sample also encode this CDR3. The chain links TRBV3-1 (or the pseudogene TRBV3-2) to TRBJ2-1, with a tentative D call TRBD2 (6 bases). CDR3 size: 14 residues. V lost 5 bases, J lost 0 bases, and 8 bases lay in between. CDR1 is LGHDT, CDR2 YNNKEL, per germline (reference sequence). The DNA for the CDR3 is TGTGCCAGCAGCGGGGGGAGCTCCTACAATGAGCAGTTCTTC. As protein: CASSGGSSYNEQFF.

The chain couples TRBV4-3 to TRBJ1-2, with a tentative D call TRBD1 (5 bases). V was trimmed by 0 bases and J by 2 bases, leaving 7 bases between them. In germline, CDR1 is LGHNA, CDR2 YSLEER. The CDR3 extends over 14 amino acids. DNA for the CDR3: TGCGCCAGCAGCCAAGATCAGGGAAACTATGGCTACACCTTC. It codes for CASSQDQGNYGYTF.

The rearrangement joins TRBV9 to TRBJ2-1; a possible D gene is TRBD2 (6 bases). CDR3 length: 16 residues. Trimming removed 4 bases at V and 0 bases at J, with 14 bases between. CDR1 is SGDLS and CDR2 is YYNGEE in the germline V gene. CDR3 sequence: CASSMGLISSYNEQFF. The CDR3 DNA reads as TGTGCCAGCAGCATGGGACTTATAAGCTCCTACAATGAGCAGTTCTTC.

The chain has TRBV19 and TRBJ2-7; 7 nucleotides line up with TRBD2. The germline CDR1 and CDR2 sequences are LNHDA and SQIVND (reference sequence). V shed 2 bases and J 2 bases; nucleotides not matched to a gene: 6. The CDR3 has 15 amino acids. The CDR3 coding sequence is TGTGCCAGTAGTATAAAAGCCGCGGGAGCCTACGAGCAGTACTTC. It is translated as CASSIKAAGAYEQYF.

The CDR3 spells CASSLATDTQYF. The CDR3 region has the DNA TGTGCCAGCAGCTTAGCAACAGATACGCAGTATTTT. The V gene is TRBV11-2, the J gene TRBJ2-3; no reliable D call. From germline, CDR1 is SGHAT and CDR2 FQNNGV. The CDR3 is 12 amino acids. The germline V and J ends were trimmed by 1 base and 3 bases, with 2 bases remaining between them. The full variable domain, with the rest looked up from reference TRBV11-2 and TRBJ2-3, is EAGVAQSPRYKIIEKRQSVAFWCNPISGHATLYWYQQILGQGPKLLIQFQNNGVVDDSQLPKDRFSAERLKGVDSTLKIQPAKLEDSAVYLCASSLATDTQYFGPGTRLTVL.

The V gene is TRBV4-3, the J gene TRBJ1-2; D remains unclear. Germline CDR1 and CDR2: LGHNA and YSLEER. Trimming cost V 0 bases and J 8 bases, with 22 bases left between them. This CDR3 region has 17 residues. The DNA of the CDR3 is TGCGCCAGCAGCCAAGAACCCCAAGGCGACGGGATTGGGGGCTACACCTTC. Amino acid sequence: CASSQEPQGDGIGGYTF.

The CDR3 protein is CASTGQGAIYGYTF. CDR3 in DNA: TGTGCCAGTACTGGACAGGGGGCAATCTATGGCTACACCTTC. This sequence joins TRBV19 and TRBJ1-2; 11 bases match TRBD1. Trimming cost V 7 bases and J 4 bases; bases outside gene matches: 5. The CDR3 consists of 14 residues. In germline, CDR1 is LNHDA, CDR2 SQIVND (reference sequence). Full variable domain (rest looked up from reference TRBV19 and TRBJ1-2): DGGITQSPKYLFRKEGQNVTLSCEQNLNHDAMYWYRQDPGQGLRLIYYSQIVNDFQKGDIAEGYSVSREKKESFPLTVTSAQKNPTAFYLCASTGQGAIYGYTFGSGTRLTVV.

The CDR3 region has the DNA TGTGCCAGCAGGGGTCCGGGACAGAAAAACTACGAGCAGTACTTC. Protein product: CASRGPGQKNYEQYF. The chain recombines TRBV27 with TRBJ2-7; 7 bases are shared with TRBD1. Trimming at V came to 6 bases and at J to 3 bases, leaving 11 bases not matched to a gene. This CDR3 is built from 15 residues. Germline V gene sequence: CDR1 MNHEY, CDR2 SMNVEV (reference sequence).

This chain connects TRBV4-2 to TRBJ2-1; TRBD2 agrees at 8 bases. Per the germline V gene, CDR1 is LGHNA and CDR2 is YNFKEQ. The CDR3 length is 16 residues. The V and J ends lost 0 bases and 0 bases, in that order; junction bases with no gene match: 1. CDR3 region: CASSQEAGGSYNEQFF. CDR3 sequence (DNA): TGTGCCAGCAGCCAAGAGGCGGGAGGCTCCTACAATGAGCAGTTCTTC.

This chain joins TRBV29-1 and TRBJ2-7; 9 bases map to TRBD2. Germline-derived CDR1 and CDR2 are SQVTM and ANQGSEA. The V gene end was trimmed by 4 bases and the J gene end by 4 bases; junction bases not matched to a gene: 5. The CDR3 has 13 amino acids. CDR3 sequence: CSVGSSGTYEQYF. CDR3 bases: TGCAGCGTTGGGTCTAGCGGGACATACGAGCAGTACTTC.

The table lists this clone with a few counts. V gene TRBV7-3 combines with J gene TRBJ1-1, with 7 bases identical to TRBD1. Per germline, CDR1 SGHTA and CDR2 FQGTGA. This CDR3 contains 16 residues. The V gene end was trimmed by 6 bases and the J gene end by 2 bases; junction bases not matched to a gene: 12. For the CDR3, the DNA is TGTGCCAGCAGTTTCACAGGGGCTTTTGGAAACACTGAAGCTTTCTTT. It specifies CASSFTGAFGNTEAFF.

The gene calls are TRBV12-3 or TRBV12-4 and TRBJ1-2, with D perhaps TRBD1 (6 bases). The CDR3 is 13 amino acids. V was cut by 5 bases and J by 7 bases, with 14 bases left in between. CDR3 sequence: CASSHTGLSGYTF. CDR3 sequence (DNA): TGTGCCAGCAGTCATACAGGGCTGAGTGGCTACACCTTC.

The chain carries TRBV4-3 and TRBJ2-2; 8 positions match TRBD1. The J segment lost 5 bases and the V segment lost 3 bases, leaving 8 bases of the junction unmatched. This CDR3 comprises 16 residues. Looked up from germline, CDR1 is LGHNA and CDR2 is YSLEER. In DNA form, the CDR3 reads TGCGCCAGCAGCCATGGGGACAGGCGGGGAACCGGGGAGCTGTTTTTT. Protein product: CASSHGDRRGTGELFF.